This T cell receptor beta chain was documented in a study of shared clonotypes between healthy human individuals. Overall study findings and caveats: Non-shared clonotypes displayed generation probabilities falling below those of clonotypes present in all four donors. Clonotypes that were shared across four donors made up about 4.5% of naive CD4 clonotypes. Blood was the sole source, and tissue repertoires probably differ. Donor clonotype sharing was expected to depend on sequencing depth.

Germline V CDR1 and CDR2: MNHNS, SASEGT. This CDR3 has 15 residues. Trimming stripped 6 bases from V and 5 bases from J, with 17 bases between. Concerning this clone: Its antigen is not known.

Measured with immunoSEQ multiplex PCR; TCRdb has only the in-frame clones, and not every one. The top ten hold 0.25% to 0.35% of the sample, which has about 380,000 clones, around 96% seen once. V usage is TRBV6-1 and J usage is TRBJ2-1; the D gene is possibly TRBD1 (6 bases). This TCR came from a man aged 25 to 40 in good health. Sequenced: memory CD8+ T cells sorted from blood. The subset: CD45RO+ cells pooled with CCR7-negative TemRA cells. The CDR3 nucleotides are TGTGCCAGCAGAACCGGGACACTCTTTGACAATGAGCAGTTCTTC. This codes for CASRTGTLFDNEQFF.